This record concerns one TCR beta chain sequence. The source of the sample is a study of cytomegalovirus exposure and HLA in healthy donors. Primers for the PCR totalled 60 Vbeta and 13 Jbeta. Clones were read by immunoSEQ multiplex PCR, and TCRdb kept only the in-frame ones, dropping some. Found here are over 100,000 clones, around 73% of them singletons; the top ten hold approximately 1.5%. Trimming took off 3 bases at V and 2 bases at J, with 10 bases between the two ends. CDR1 is SGDLS and CDR2 is YYNGEE in the germline V gene. There are 14 residues in the CDR3. Sequencing was performed on PBMCs. The chain carries TRBV9 and TRBJ2-3; weak D call: TRBD1 (6 bases). This clonotype was sampled from a female donor in good health and CMV-seronegative. The CDR3 DNA reads TGTGCCAGCAGCGCCGACAGGCCCACAGATACGCAGTATTTT. It is translated as CASSADRPTDTQYF.